This is a list of T cell receptor beta chains from one sample in a study of cytomegalovirus exposure and HLA in healthy donors. Data came from immunoSEQ multiplex PCR; TCRdb stores just in-frame clones and leaves some out. The top ten hold around 3% of the sample, which has approximately 210,000 clones, almost 90% seen once. The sequencing sample was made of PBMCs. These receptor sequences come from a woman aged 18-30 years in good health and CMV-seronegative. Each CDR3 is given with its conserved first and last residue. A D gene is named only where the DNA matches it firmly. A clone size is listed for some rows: how often the clone was seen (once, few, many), or a class if it is expanded.

D	V	J	size	length	DNA	CDR3
NA	TRBV6-5	TRBJ1-2	once	12	TGTGCCAGCAGTTCCCGACTTATGGGTACGGCCTTC	CASSSRLMGTAF
NA	TRBV2	TRBJ1-2	NA	13	TGTGCCAGTTTCGTGGGCCAGCTCTATGGCTACACCTTC	CASFVGQLYGYTF
NA	TRBV6-5	TRBJ1-2	NA	13	TGTGCCAGCAGTTACTCGAACGCGGGTGGCTACACCTTC	CASSYSNAGGYTF
TRBD2	TRBV7-2	TRBJ2-1	NA	16	TGTGCCAGCAGCCCTGCTAGCGGGAGGCCGGGGGGTGAGCAGTTCTTC	CASSPASGRPGGEQFF
TRBD2	TRBV29-1	TRBJ2-7	NA	17	TGCAGCGTTGAGGCCTGGACTAGCGGGGGGAGCTCCTACGAGCAGTACTTC	CSVEAWTSGGSSYEQYF
TRBD1	TRBV7-2	TRBJ1-1	NA	11	TGTGCCAGCAGCGAGGGACAGGGAGCTTTCTTT	CASSEGQGAFF
NA	TRBV11-2	TRBJ2-7	NA	14	TGTGCCAGCAGCTCAACCACTGGTTCCTACGAGCAGTACTTC	CASSSTTGSYEQYF
NA	TRBV11-2	TRBJ2-1	NA	13	TGTGCCAGCAGCTTAGATCGTAAAGACTTGCAGTTCTTC	CASSLDRKDLQFF
NA	TRBV7-9	TRBJ1-2	NA	15	TGTGCCAGCAGCTCGGGGGTGGGGCTGGGGTATGGCTACACCTTC	CASSSGVGLGYGYTF
TRBD2	TRBV2	TRBJ2-7	few	14	TGTGCCAGCACTACATTAGCGGGGGCCTACGAGCAGTACTTC	CASTTLAGAYEQYF
NA	TRBV13	TRBJ2-7	NA	12	TGTGCCAGCAGCTTCAATGGAGGCGAGCAGTACTTC	CASSFNGGEQYF
TRBD1	TRBV5-1	TRBJ2-6	NA	22	TGCGCCAGCAGCTCGCAAAAATACTACCGGGACAGGGGGAGCTCTGGGGCCAACGTCCTGACTTTC	CASSSQKYYRDRGSSGANVLTF
NA	TRBV28	TRBJ1-1	NA	15	TGTGCCAGCAGTTCCCCTCCGACAAGCCACACTGAAGCTTTCTTT	CASSSPPTSHTEAFF
NA	TRBV20-1	TRBJ2-7	NA	10	TGCAGTGCTGGAGGCGTAGAGCAGTACTTC	CSAGGVEQYF
NA	TRBV28	TRBJ1-4	NA	13	TGTGCCAGCAGTTTAGAGCCGCGGGGAAAACTGTTTTTT	CASSLEPRGKLFF
NA	TRBV6-4	TRBJ2-2	few	13	TGTGCCAGCAGTGATAAAAGCTCCGGGGAGCTGTTTTTT	CASSDKSSGELFF